Listed below are T cell receptor beta chains from one sample, sequenced in a study of T cell changes during pregnancy in multiple sclerosis. Generated by immunoSEQ multiplex PCR, the TCRdb table keeps only in-frame clones and is missing some. The sample contains 65,000 to 80,000 clones, 90% to 95% of which appear only once. The sequenced sample was CD4+ T cells from peripheral blood mononuclear cells, obtained before pregnancy. The receptors stem from a female donor with multiple sclerosis, enrolled in a pregnancy study. Both conserved end residues are part of each CDR3. The D gene is left open where the match is weak. Clone size is shown for a subset of rows, as once, few, many or a class of expanded clone.

v_call,cdr3_length,d_call,j_call,clone_size,cdr3_aa,cdr3_nt
TRBV7-7,18,TRBD1,TRBJ1-5,.,CASSFPGQDFYSNQPQHF,TGTGCCAGCAGCTTTCCGGGACAGGACTTCTATAGCAATCAGCCCCAGCATTTT
TRBV6-5,15,TRBD2,TRBJ2-1,.,CASRFGGTGLNEQFF,TGTGCCAGCCGTTTCGGGGGGACCGGGCTTAATGAGCAGTTCTTC
TRBV18,14,.,TRBJ1-1,.,CASSPLQGNTEAFF,TGTGCCAGCTCACCTTTACAGGGGAACACTGAAGCTTTCTTT
TRBV5-1,16,.,TRBJ2-3,.,CASKRDIWPGTDTQYF,TGCGCCAGTAAACGGGACATTTGGCCGGGCACAGATACGCAGTATTTT
TRBV5-1,17,TRBD2,TRBJ2-1,.,CASSLGLAGGIGDEQFF,TGCGCCAGCAGCCTGGGACTAGCGGGAGGAATTGGAGATGAGCAGTTCTTC
TRBV11-3,13,.,TRBJ2-1,.,CASSLEGRNEQFF,TGTGCCAGCAGCTTAGAGGGGAGGAATGAGCAGTTCTTC
TRBV30,14,.,TRBJ2-4,.,CAWSVRGTKNIQYF,TGTGCCTGGAGTGTACGAGGAACCAAAAACATTCAGTACTTC
TRBV27,14,TRBD1,TRBJ1-2,once,CANSLFRGNYGYTF,TGTGCCAACAGTTTATTCAGGGGGAACTATGGCTACACCTTC
TRBV19,13,.,TRBJ1-3,.,CASSIASGNTIYF,TGTGCCAGTAGTATAGCGTCGGGAAACACCATATATTTT
TRBV5-1,13,.,TRBJ1-5,.,CASSLDEGRAQHF,TGCGCCAGCAGCTTGGATGAGGGCCGGGCCCAGCATTTT
TRBV29-1,12,TRBD1,TRBJ1-1,.,CSVTTGITEAFF,TGCAGCGTCACGACAGGGATCACTGAAGCTTTCTTT
TRBV27,14,.,TRBJ1-1,.,CASSFRWGGTEAFF,TGTGCCAGCAGTTTTAGGTGGGGAGGAACTGAAGCTTTCTTT
TRBV18,13,TRBD1,TRBJ2-7,.,CASSPRQGYEQYF,TGTGCCAGCTCACCTCGACAGGGATACGAGCAGTACTTC
TRBV19,12,.,TRBJ2-7,.,CASSMTSYEQYF,TGTGCCAGTAGTATGACATCCTACGAGCAGTACTTC
TRBV9,14,.,TRBJ2-1,.,CASSVAPPYNEQFF,TGTGCCAGCAGCGTAGCCCCTCCCTACAATGAGCAGTTCTTC
TRBV5-4,13,TRBD1,TRBJ2-7,.,CASSRDRRYEQYF,TGTGCCAGCAGCCGGGACAGGCGCTACGAGCAGTACTTC
TRBV30,12,.,TRBJ1-2,few,CALLGTHYGYTF,TGTGCCCTCTTGGGGACACACTATGGCTACACCTTC
TRBV28,15,.,TRBJ2-7,.,CASSLNFRVSYEQYF,TGTGCCAGCAGTTTAAATTTCAGGGTATCCTACGAGCAGTACTTC
TRBV19,12,.,TRBJ2-3,.,CASGSAGDTQYF,TGTGCCAGTGGGTCGGCGGGAGATACGCAGTATTTT
TRBV7-2,16,TRBD2,TRBJ2-2,.,CASSASSGGGTGELFF,TGTGCCAGCAGCGCTTCTAGCGGGGGGGGCACCGGGGAGCTGTTTTTT
TRBV9,16,.,TRBJ2-1,.,CASSEYSVSSYNEQFF,TGTGCCAGCAGCGAATATAGCGTCAGCTCCTACAATGAGCAGTTCTTC
TRBV5-1,15,TRBD1,TRBJ2-7,.,CASSLGAGGFYEQYF,TGCGCCAGCAGCTTGGGGGCAGGGGGCTTCTACGAGCAGTACTTC
TRBV5-6,13,.,TRBJ1-2,.,CASSFQDNDGYTF,TGTGCCAGCAGCTTTCAGGACAATGATGGCTACACCTTC
TRBV18,17,TRBD2,TRBJ2-1,.,CASSPASGGATYNEQFF,TGTGCCAGCTCACCTGCTAGCGGGGGGGCCACCTACAATGAGCAGTTCTTC
TRBV5-1,16,TRBD1,TRBJ1-1,.,CASSLDTGQENTEAFF,TGCGCCAGCAGCTTGGATACGGGACAGGAGAACACTGAAGCTTTCTTT
TRBV10-2,14,TRBD1,TRBJ2-5,once,CASGRQGPRETQYF,TGCGCCAGCGGACGACAGGGTCCGAGGGAGACCCAGTACTTC
TRBV2,14,.,TRBJ2-6,.,CASRQDSGANVLTF,TGTGCCAGCAGACAAGATTCTGGGGCCAACGTCCTGACTTTC
TRBV28,14,TRBD1,TRBJ1-2,.,CASSGDRRPGGYTF,TGTGCCAGCAGTGGGGACAGGCGACCGGGTGGCTACACCTTC
TRBV4-1,15,.,TRBJ1-1,.,CASSQDRGQHTEAFF,TGCGCCAGCAGCCAAGATCGCGGGCAGCACACTGAAGCTTTCTTT
TRBV14,13,.,TRBJ1-1,.,CASSPLRDTEAFF,TGTGCCAGCAGCCCTCTACGGGACACTGAAGCTTTCTTT
TRBV5-1,15,.,TRBJ1-4,once,CASSLTMLGGEKLFF,TGCGCCAGCAGCTTGACGATGCTAGGTGGTGAAAAACTGTTTTTT
TRBV19,13,.,TRBJ1-5,.,CASSPDRNQPQHF,TGTGCCAGTAGTCCTGACAGGAATCAGCCCCAGCATTTT
TRBV28,13,.,TRBJ1-2,.,CASSRDRNYGYTF,TGTGCCAGCAGCCGAGACAGGAACTATGGCTACACCTTC
TRBV9,12,.,TRBJ1-2,once,CASSTDRRGYTF,TGTGCCAGCAGCACGGACCGGAGGGGCTACACCTTC
TRBV5-1,16,.,TRBJ1-6,.,CASSLESRTYNSPLHF,TGCGCCAGCAGCTTGGAATCAAGAACTTATAATTCACCCCTCCACTTT
TRBV6-1,17,TRBD1,TRBJ2-7,.,CASSETWGTAPRDEQYF,TGTGCCAGCAGTGAAACTTGGGGGACAGCCCCACGGGACGAGCAGTACTTC
TRBV19,18,TRBD1,TRBJ1-2,few,CASSPLPGTGSFGYGYTF,TGTGCCAGTAGCCCACTCCCCGGGACAGGGAGTTTCGGCTATGGCTACACCTTC
TRBV5-1,14,TRBD2,TRBJ2-5,.,CASSPGGPTETQYF,TGCGCCAGCAGCCCGGGAGGGCCCACGGAGACCCAGTACTTC
TRBV30,14,TRBD1,TRBJ1-1,few,CAWSKGQGVTEAFF,TGTGCCTGGAGTAAGGGACAGGGAGTCACTGAAGCTTTCTTT
TRBV10-3,14,TRBD1,TRBJ2-1,.,CAIRPGQANNEQFF,TGTGCCATCAGACCGGGACAGGCGAACAATGAGCAGTTCTTC
TRBV28,15,.,TRBJ1-2,.,CASSLGGQPLNGYTF,TGTGCCAGCAGTTTAGGAGGACAGCCTCTGAATGGCTACACCTTC
TRBV7-9,15,.,TRBJ2-1,.,CASSPRGKGVAEQFF,TGTGCCAGCAGCCCCCGGGGGAAAGGAGTAGCGGAGCAGTTCTTC
TRBV6-5,14,TRBD1,TRBJ1-2,.,CASRGTGRAYGYTF,TGTGCCAGCAGGGGGACAGGTCGGGCCTATGGCTACACCTTC
TRBV9,15,.,TRBJ2-1,.,CASSPRGGDYNEQFF,TGTGCCAGCAGCCCCCGAGGGGGAGACTACAATGAGCAGTTCTTC